One TCR beta chain is described in this entry. Clones were read by immunoSEQ multiplex PCR, and TCRdb kept only the in-frame ones, dropping some. The data show under 350,000 clones, 75% to 90% seen once. The sample originates from a study of blood T cell repertoires in COVID-19. The V end lost 0 bases, the J end lost 3 bases, and 3 bases lay between the germline ends. Germline CDR1 is SGHNT and CDR2 is YYREEE (reference sequence). The CDR3 totals 13 residues. The TCR was taken from a woman in her seventies with acute or convalescent COVID-19. Sequencing input: peripheral blood. The rearrangement links TRBV5-4 to TRBJ2-2; no firm D call. CDR3 in DNA: TGTGCCAGCAGCTTGGGAGACACCGGGGAGCTGTTTTTT. It encodes CASSLGDTGELFF.